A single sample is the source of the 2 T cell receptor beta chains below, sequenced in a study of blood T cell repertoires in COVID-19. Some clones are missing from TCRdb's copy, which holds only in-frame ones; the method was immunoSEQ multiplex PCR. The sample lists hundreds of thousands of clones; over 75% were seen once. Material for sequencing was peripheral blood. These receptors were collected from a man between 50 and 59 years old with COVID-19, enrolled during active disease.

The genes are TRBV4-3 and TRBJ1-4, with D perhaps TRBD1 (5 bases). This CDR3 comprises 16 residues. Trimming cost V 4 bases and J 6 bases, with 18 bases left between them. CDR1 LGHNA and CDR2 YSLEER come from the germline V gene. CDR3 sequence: CASSPKDMELYEKLFF. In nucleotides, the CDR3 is TGCGCCAGCAGCCCAAAGGACATGGAACTTTATGAAAAACTGTTTTTT.

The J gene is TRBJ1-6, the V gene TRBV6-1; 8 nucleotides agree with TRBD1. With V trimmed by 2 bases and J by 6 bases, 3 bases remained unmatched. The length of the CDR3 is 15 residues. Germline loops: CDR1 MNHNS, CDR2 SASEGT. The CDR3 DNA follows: TGTGCCAGCAGTGAACAGGGGGCAGGTAATTCACCCCTCCACTTT. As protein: CASSEQGAGNSPLHF.